These 13 T cell receptor beta chains share one sample of origin, sequenced in a study of chemoradiotherapy in HPV16-positive cancers. The table came from immunoSEQ multiplex PCR; TCRdb's copy has only in-frame clones and leaves some out. The repertoire consists of tens of thousands of clones, with around 73% occurring once and the leading ten covering around 2.6%. Sample acquisition took place from a patient who underwent chemoradiotherapy. The receptors were sampled from a human donor with HPV-associated anogenital cancer.

V and J are TRBV12-5 and TRBJ1-1; unclear D gene. This CDR3 is built from 15 residues. V dropped 0 bases and J dropped 4 bases, with 12 bases sitting between them. Germline V lookup: CDR1 LGHNT, CDR2 FRNRAP. CDR3 loop: CASGLVGGFGTEAFF. Here the CDR3 DNA reads TGTGCTAGTGGTTTGGTGGGAGGGTTCGGCACTGAAGCTTTCTTT.

This rearrangement joins TRBV5-4 to TRBJ2-7; 8 nucleotides line up with TRBD1. Germline V gives CDR1 SGHNT, CDR2 YYREEE (reference sequence). The CDR3 is made up of 15 amino acids. J lost 2 bases, V lost 4 bases, and 8 bases had no gene match. This CDR3 reads CASSIGQGRPYEQYF. DNA for the CDR3: TGTGCCAGCAGCATAGGACAGGGACGACCCTACGAGCAGTACTTC.

The chain uses TRBV7-9 and TRBJ1-5; the D is unclear. Germline assignment: CDR1 SEHNR and CDR2 FQNEAQ (reference sequence). Trimming took off 3 bases at V and 3 bases at J, with 3 bases between the two ends. The CDR3 totals 12 residues. DNA of the CDR3: TGTGCCAGCAGCTTCAACAATCAGCCCCAGCATTTT. This gives the protein CASSFNNQPQHF.

V is TRBV29-1 and J is TRBJ1-1, with TRBD1 matching 8 bases. The CDR3 runs 15 residues. Germline lookup yields CDR1 SQVTM and CDR2 ANQGSEA. The V segment lost 3 bases and the J segment 4 bases; nucleotides outside the gene matches: 10. CDR3 sequence: CSVEGQDAPGTEAFF. As DNA, the CDR3 is TGCAGCGTTGAGGGACAGGACGCGCCCGGCACTGAAGCTTTCTTT.

V usage is TRBV9 and J usage is TRBJ2-1, with 14 bases identical to TRBD2. The V segment lost 4 bases and the J segment 7 bases; nucleotides outside the gene matches: 4. This CDR3 spans 15 amino acids. The germline V gene has CDR1 SGDLS and CDR2 YYNGEE. CDR3 sequence (DNA): TGTGCCAGCAGCACAGGGACTAGCGGGAGAAATGAGCAGTTCTTC. Protein: CASSTGTSGRNEQFF.

This clone was seen a handful of times. The genes are TRBV2 and TRBJ2-1; 8 positions agree with TRBD2. J was trimmed by 9 bases and V by 5 bases; bases with no gene match: 12. Germline V lookup: CDR1 SNHLY, CDR2 FYNNEI. The length of the CDR3 is 15 residues. The CDR3 nucleotides are TGTGCCAGCAGTCCGGCCGGGACTAGAGCCAGTGAGCAGTTCTTC. It translates to CASSPAGTRASEQFF.

This chain uses TRBV7-9 with TRBJ1-2, with D possibly being TRBD1 (5 bases). Trimming stripped 5 bases from V and 4 bases from J, with 20 bases between. The germline CDR1 and CDR2 sequences are SEHNR and FQNEAQ (reference sequence). CDR3 length equals 16 residues. The CDR3 here is CASSATGTTRVYGYTF. CDR3 DNA sequence: TGTGCCAGCAGCGCCACCGGGACCACTCGGGTCTATGGCTACACCTTC.

This sequence joins TRBV19 and TRBJ2-5; 8 bases align to TRBD2. The CDR3 extends over 15 amino acids. Germline CDR1 and CDR2: LNHDA and SQIVND (reference sequence). The trim removed 3 bases at V and 5 bases at J, leaving 8 bases unmatched. This CDR3 is CASSITRGAWETQYF. The CDR3 DNA is TGTGCCAGTAGTATTACGCGGGGGGCGTGGGAGACCCAGTACTTC.

The J gene is TRBJ2-2, the V gene TRBV6-1; D call uncertain. Germline values: CDR1 MNHNS, CDR2 SASEGT. V lost 3 bases to trimming and J lost 7 bases, with 9 bases between them. The CDR3 contains 13 residues. The CDR3 protein is CASSEIMGGELFF. Here the CDR3 DNA reads TGTGCCAGCAGTGAGATCATGGGCGGGGAGCTGTTTTTT.

The chain carries TRBV6-5 and TRBJ1-3; D is unclear. This CDR3 spans 16 amino acids. The germline CDR1 and CDR2 sequences are MNHEY and SVGAGI. V dropped 0 bases and J dropped 0 bases, with 9 bases sitting between them. CDR3 in DNA: TGTGCCAGCAGTTACTCCCCTACAGCCTCTGGAAACACCATATATTTT. It encodes CASSYSPTASGNTIYF.

A few counts support this clone. J is TRBJ2-4 and V is TRBV6-5, with D hard to call. V was trimmed by 0 bases and J by 0 bases, leaving 9 bases between them. The CDR3 length is 16 residues. In germline, CDR1 is MNHEY, CDR2 SVGAGI. The CDR3 DNA follows: TGTGCCAGCAGTTACTCTGGCTCCTTAGCCAAAAACATTCAGTACTTC. This sequence encodes CASSYSGSLAKNIQYF.

This clone was counted a few times. The chain combines TRBV7-8 with TRBJ2-3; D call uncertain. The CDR3 length is 13 residues. CDR1 and CDR2 (germline): SGHVS, FQNEAQ. V lost 1 base to trimming and J lost 5 bases, with 7 bases between them. This CDR3 is CASSLGKGDTQYF. DNA of the CDR3: TGTGCCAGCAGCTTAGGCAAGGGAGATACGCAGTATTTT.

The chain recombines TRBV11-2 with TRBJ2-3, with a weak D call TRBD2 (6 bases). Germline-derived CDR1 and CDR2 are SGHAT and FQNNGV. V lost 3 bases, J lost 0 bases, and 10 bases lay in between. The CDR3 length is 15 residues. In DNA form, the CDR3 reads TGTGCCAGCAGCTTGATGGGAGGTAGCACAGATACGCAGTATTTT. It is translated as CASSLMGGSTDTQYF.